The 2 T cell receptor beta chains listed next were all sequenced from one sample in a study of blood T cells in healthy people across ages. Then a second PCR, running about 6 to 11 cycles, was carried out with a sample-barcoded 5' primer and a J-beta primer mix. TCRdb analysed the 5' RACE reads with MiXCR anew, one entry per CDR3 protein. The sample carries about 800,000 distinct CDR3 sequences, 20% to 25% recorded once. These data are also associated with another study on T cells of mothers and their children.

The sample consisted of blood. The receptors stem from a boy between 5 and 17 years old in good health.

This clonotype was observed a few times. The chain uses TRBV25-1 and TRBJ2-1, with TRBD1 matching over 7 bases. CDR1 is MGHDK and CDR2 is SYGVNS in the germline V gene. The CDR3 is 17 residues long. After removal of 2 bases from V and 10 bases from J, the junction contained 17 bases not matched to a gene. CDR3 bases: TGTGCCAGCAGTGAACTAGCCCCCTCAGACAGGGTCCCGGAGCAGTTCTTC. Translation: CASSELAPSDRVPEQFF.

The CDR3 nucleotides are TGCGCCAGCAGCCGGGTCCACGAATCCCTCTACGAGCAGTACTTC. This encodes CASSRVHESLYEQYF. The chain uses TRBV4-3 and TRBJ2-7; D unclear. The CDR3 has 15 amino acids. V was shortened by 4 bases and J by 3 bases, with 16 bases between the two germline ends. Germline CDR1 LGHNA, CDR2 YSLEER.